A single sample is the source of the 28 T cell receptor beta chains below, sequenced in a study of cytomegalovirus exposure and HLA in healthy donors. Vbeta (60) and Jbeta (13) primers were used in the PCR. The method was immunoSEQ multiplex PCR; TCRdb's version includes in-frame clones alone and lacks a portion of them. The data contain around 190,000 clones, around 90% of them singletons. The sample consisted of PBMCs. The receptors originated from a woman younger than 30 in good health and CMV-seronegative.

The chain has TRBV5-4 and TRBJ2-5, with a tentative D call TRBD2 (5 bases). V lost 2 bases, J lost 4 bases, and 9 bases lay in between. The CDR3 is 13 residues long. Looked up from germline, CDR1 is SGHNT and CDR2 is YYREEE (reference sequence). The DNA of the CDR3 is TGTGCCAGCAGCTTCGGTGGGAGAGAGACCCAGTACTTC. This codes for CASSFGGRETQYF. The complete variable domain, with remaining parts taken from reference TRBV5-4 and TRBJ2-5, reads ETGVTQSPTHLIKTRGQQVTLRCSSQSGHNTVSWYQQALGQGPQFIFQYYREEENGRGNFPPRFSGLQFPNYSSELNVNALELDDSALYLCASSFGGRETQYFGPGTRLLVL.

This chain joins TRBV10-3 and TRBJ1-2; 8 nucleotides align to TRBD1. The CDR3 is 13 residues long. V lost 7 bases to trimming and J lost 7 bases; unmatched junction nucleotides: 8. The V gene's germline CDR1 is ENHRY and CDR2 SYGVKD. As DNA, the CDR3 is TGTGCCATCACCTCCCAGGGGGCGCGTGGCTACACCTTC. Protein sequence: CAITSQGARGYTF.

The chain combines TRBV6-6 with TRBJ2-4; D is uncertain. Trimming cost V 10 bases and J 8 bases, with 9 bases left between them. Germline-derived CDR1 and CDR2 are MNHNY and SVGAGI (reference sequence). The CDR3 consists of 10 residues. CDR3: CAIPPDIQYF. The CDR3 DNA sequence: TGTGCCATTCCTCCGGACATTCAGTACTTC.

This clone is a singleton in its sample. The CDR3 DNA reads as TGTGCCTGGAGTGCTCAGGGTGCCGGGGAGCTGTTTTTT. This gives the protein CAWSAQGAGELFF. The chain has TRBV30 and TRBJ2-2; a weak D match, TRBD1 (5 bases). The CDR3 sequence is 13 residues long. V lost 1 base, J lost 6 bases, and 9 bases lay in between. Germline CDR1 is GTSNPN and CDR2 is SVGIG (reference sequence).

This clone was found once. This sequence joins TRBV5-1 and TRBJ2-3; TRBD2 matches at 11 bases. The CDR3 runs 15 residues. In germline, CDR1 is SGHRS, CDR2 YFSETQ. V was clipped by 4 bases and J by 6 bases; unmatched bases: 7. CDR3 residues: CASSRTGTSGDTQYF. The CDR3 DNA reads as TGCGCCAGCAGCAGGACCGGGACTAGCGGCGATACGCAGTATTTT.

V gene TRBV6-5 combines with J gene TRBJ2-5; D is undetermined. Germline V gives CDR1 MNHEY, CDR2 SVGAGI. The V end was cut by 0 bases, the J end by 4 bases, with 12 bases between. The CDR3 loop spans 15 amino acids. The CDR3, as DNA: TGTGCCAGCAGTTACTCGAGTCCACTCGGAGAGACCCAGTACTTC. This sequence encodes CASSYSSPLGETQYF.

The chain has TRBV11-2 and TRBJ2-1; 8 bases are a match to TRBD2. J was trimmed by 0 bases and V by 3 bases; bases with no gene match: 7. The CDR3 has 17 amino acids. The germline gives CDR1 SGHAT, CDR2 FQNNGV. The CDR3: CASSFWPGGNSYNEQFF. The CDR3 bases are TGTGCCAGCAGCTTTTGGCCGGGGGGGAACTCCTACAATGAGCAGTTCTTC. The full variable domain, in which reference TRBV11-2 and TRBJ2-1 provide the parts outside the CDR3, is EAGVAQSPRYKIIEKRQSVAFWCNPISGHATLYWYQQILGQGPKLLIQFQNNGVVDDSQLPKDRFSAERLKGVDSTLKIQPAKLEDSAVYLCASSFWPGGNSYNEQFFGPGTRLTVL.

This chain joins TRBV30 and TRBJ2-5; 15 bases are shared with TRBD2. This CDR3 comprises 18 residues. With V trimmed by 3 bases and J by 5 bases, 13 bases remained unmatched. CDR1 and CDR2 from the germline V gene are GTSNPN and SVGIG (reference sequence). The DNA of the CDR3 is TGTGCCTGGAGCCTACACCGGGGACTAGCGGGGGGTCGTGAGACCCAGTACTTC. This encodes CAWSLHRGLAGGRETQYF.

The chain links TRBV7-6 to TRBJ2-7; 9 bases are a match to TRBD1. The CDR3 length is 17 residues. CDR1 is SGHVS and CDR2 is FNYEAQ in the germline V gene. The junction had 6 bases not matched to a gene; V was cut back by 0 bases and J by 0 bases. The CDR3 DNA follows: TGTGCCAGCAGCTTAGCGCTGGGGACAGGGTTCTCCTACGAGCAGTACTTC. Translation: CASSLALGTGFSYEQYF.

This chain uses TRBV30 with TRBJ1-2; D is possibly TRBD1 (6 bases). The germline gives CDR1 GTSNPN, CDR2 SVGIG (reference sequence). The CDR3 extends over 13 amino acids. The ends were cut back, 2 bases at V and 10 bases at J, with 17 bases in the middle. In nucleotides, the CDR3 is TGTGCCTGGAGTCCGGGGACAAGTTGGTTCTACACCTTC. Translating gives CAWSPGTSWFYTF.

The CDR3 DNA reads as TGCGCCAGCAACCCCGCGGGGTCCTACAATGAGCAGTTCTTC. Translating it yields CASNPAGSYNEQFF. The genes are TRBV5-1 and TRBJ2-1; TRBD2 is a possible D gene (6 bases). The V end lost 6 bases, the J end lost 1 base, and 11 bases lay between the germline ends. Germline CDR1 and CDR2: SGHRS and YFSETQ. This CDR3 is built from 14 residues.

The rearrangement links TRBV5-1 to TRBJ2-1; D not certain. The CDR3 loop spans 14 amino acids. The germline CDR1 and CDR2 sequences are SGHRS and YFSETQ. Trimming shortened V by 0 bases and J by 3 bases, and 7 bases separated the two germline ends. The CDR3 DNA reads TGCGCCAGCAGCTTGGGACGGGTCTACAATGAGCAGTTCTTC. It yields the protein CASSLGRVYNEQFF. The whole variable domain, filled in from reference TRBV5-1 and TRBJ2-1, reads KAGVTQTPRYLIKTRGQQVTLSCSPISGHRSVSWYQQTPGQGLQFLFEYFSETQRNKGNFPGRFSGRQFSNSRSEMNVSTLELGDSALYLCASSLGRVYNEQFFGPGTRLTVL.

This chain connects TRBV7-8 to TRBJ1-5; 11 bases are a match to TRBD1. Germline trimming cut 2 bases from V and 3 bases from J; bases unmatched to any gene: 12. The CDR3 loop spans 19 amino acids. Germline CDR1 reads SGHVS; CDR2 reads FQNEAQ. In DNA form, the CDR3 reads TGTGCCAGCAGCTTACCACGGACAGGGGGCATCGTGAACAATCAGCCCCAGCATTTT. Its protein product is CASSLPRTGGIVNNQPQHF.

CDR3 bases: TGTGCCACCACAGACAGGGTTGCGAACTATGGCTACACCTTC. Its protein is CATTDRVANYGYTF. The V call is TRBV10-3, the J call TRBJ1-2; 7 nucleotides agree with TRBD1. V shed 10 bases, J shed 2 bases, and the junction held 10 bases outside the gene matches. Germline V gives CDR1 ENHRY, CDR2 SYGVKD. The CDR3 spans 14 residues.

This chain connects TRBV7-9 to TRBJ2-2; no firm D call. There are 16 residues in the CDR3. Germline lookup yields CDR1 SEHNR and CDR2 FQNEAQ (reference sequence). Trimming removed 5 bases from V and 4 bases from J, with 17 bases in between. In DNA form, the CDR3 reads TGTGCCAGCAGCCACCCTTCTAGGTCTAGCACCGGGGAGCTGTTTTTT. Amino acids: CASSHPSRSSTGELFF.

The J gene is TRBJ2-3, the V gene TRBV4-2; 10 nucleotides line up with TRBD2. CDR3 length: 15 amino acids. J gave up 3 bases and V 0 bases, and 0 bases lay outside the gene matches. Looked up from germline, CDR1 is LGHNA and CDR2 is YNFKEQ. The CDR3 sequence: CASSQELAGTDTQYF. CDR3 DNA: TGTGCCAGCAGCCAAGAACTAGCGGGAACAGATACGCAGTATTTT.

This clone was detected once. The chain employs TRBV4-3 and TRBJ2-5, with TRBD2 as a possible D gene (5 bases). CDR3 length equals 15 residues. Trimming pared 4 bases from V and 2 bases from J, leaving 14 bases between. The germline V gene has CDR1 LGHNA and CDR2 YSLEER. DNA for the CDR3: TGCGCCAGCAGCCCAGGAGGCGGGCCACAAGAGACCCAGTACTTC. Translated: CASSPGGGPQETQYF.

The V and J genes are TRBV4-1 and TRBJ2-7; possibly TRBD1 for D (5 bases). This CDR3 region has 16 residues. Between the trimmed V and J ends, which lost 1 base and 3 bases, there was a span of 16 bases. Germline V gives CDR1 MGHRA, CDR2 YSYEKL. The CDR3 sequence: CASSQGRRAGHYEQYF. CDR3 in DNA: TGCGCCAGCAGCCAAGGTCGTAGGGCCGGACACTACGAGCAGTACTTC.

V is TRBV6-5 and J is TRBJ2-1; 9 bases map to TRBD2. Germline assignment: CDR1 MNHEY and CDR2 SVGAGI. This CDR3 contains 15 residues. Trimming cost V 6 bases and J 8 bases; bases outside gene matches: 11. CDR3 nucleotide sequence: TGTGCCAGCAGGGGGGCGGGAGGGTCTACAGATGAGCAGTTCTTC. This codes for CASRGAGGSTDEQFF.

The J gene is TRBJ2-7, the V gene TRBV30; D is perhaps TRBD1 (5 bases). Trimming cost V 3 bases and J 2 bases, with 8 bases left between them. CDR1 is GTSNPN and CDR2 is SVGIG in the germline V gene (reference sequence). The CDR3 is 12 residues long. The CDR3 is CAWRGRAYEQYF. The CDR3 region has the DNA TGTGCCTGGAGAGGCAGGGCCTACGAGCAGTACTTC.

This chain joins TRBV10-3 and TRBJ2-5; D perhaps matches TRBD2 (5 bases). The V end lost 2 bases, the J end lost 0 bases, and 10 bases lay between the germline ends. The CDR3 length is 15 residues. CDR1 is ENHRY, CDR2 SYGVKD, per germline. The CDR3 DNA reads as TGTGCCATCAGTGAGAGGAAGGACTACCAAGAGACCCAGTACTTC. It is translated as CAISERKDYQETQYF.

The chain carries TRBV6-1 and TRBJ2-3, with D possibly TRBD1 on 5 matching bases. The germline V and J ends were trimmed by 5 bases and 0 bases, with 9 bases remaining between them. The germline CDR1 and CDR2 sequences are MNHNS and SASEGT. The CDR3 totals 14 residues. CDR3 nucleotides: TGTGCCAGCAGTCTGGACACAAGCACAGATACGCAGTATTTT. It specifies CASSLDTSTDTQYF.

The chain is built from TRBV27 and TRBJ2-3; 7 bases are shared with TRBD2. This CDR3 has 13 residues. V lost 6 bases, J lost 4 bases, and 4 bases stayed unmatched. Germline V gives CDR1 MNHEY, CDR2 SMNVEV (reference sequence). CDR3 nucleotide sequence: TGTGCCAGCAGCCCCGGACTAGCAGATACGCAGTATTTT. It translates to CASSPGLADTQYF.

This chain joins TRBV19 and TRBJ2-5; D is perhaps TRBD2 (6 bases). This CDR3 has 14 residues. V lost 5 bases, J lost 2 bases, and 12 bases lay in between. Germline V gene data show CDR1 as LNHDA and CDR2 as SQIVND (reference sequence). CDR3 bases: TGTGCCAGTAGTCTACGCCGGGGGCAAGAGACCCAGTACTTC. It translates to CASSLRRGQETQYF.

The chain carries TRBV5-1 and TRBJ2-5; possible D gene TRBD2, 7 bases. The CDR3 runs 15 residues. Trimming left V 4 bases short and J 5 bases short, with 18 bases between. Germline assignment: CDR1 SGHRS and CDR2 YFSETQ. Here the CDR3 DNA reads TGCGCCAGCAGCACGCGAGGGGGGGCGGAGGAGACCCAGTACTTC. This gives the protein CASSTRGGAEETQYF.

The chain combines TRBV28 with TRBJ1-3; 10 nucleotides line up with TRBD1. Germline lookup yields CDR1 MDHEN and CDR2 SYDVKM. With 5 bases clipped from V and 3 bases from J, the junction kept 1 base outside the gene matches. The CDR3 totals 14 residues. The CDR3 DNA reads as TGTGCCAGCAGTCGGACAGGGGGTGGAAACACCATATATTTT. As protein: CASSRTGGGNTIYF.

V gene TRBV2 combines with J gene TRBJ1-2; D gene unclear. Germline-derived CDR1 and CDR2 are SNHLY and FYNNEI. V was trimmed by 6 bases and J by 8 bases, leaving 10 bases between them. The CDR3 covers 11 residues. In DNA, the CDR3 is TGTGCCAGCAGCCGGGTTCAGGGCTACACCTTC. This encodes CASSRVQGYTF.

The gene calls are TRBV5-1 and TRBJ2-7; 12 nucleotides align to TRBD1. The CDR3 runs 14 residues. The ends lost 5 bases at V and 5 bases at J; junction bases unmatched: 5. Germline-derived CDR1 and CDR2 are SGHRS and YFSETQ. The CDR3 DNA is TGCGCCAGCAGACCCGGGACAGGGGGCGACGAGCAGTACTTC. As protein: CASRPGTGGDEQYF. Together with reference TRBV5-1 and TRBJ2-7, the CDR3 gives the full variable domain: KAGVTQTPRYLIKTRGQQVTLSCSPISGHRSVSWYQQTPGQGLQFLFEYFSETQRNKGNFPGRFSGRQFSNSRSEMNVSTLELGDSALYLCASRPGTGGDEQYFGPGTRLTVT.